Listed below are T cell receptor beta chains from one sample, sequenced in a study of blood T cells in healthy people across ages. TCRdb re-analysed the 5' RACE reads in MiXCR, keeping a single row per CDR3 protein. The table records 1.4 million or so distinct CDR3 sequences, approximately 43% of them present only once. The specimen was blood. The source of these receptors is a woman younger than 30 in good health. Both conserved end residues are part of each CDR3. D genes are given only for firm matches. Clone sizes are given selectively: once, few, many, or a class where the clone is expanded.

TRBV7-9	TRBJ2-3	NA	NA	TGTGCCAGCAGAAAACCCGGACACACAGATACGCAGTATTTT	CASRKPGHTDTQYF
TRBV5-1	TRBJ2-1	NA	NA	TGCGCCAGCACGATGGACGGATACAATGAGCAGTTCTTC	CASTMDGYNEQFF
TRBV27	TRBJ2-7	NA	NA	TGTGCCAGCAGTTTATATCGGGACAAATACAATGAGCAGTACTTC	CASSLYRDKYNEQYF
TRBV24-1	TRBJ2-7	few	NA	TGTGCCACCAGTGATTACGCCTACAATGAGCAGTACTTC	CATSDYAYNEQYF
TRBV18	TRBJ1-1	NA	NA	TGTGCCAGCTCACCTGAGGCTCCTGACCTCACTGAAGCTTTCTTT	CASSPEAPDLTEAFF
TRBV4-1	TRBJ1-4	NA	TRBD1	TGCGCCGGCAGCCAAAATGGACAGGGCCGGTTGGGGGAAAAACTGTTTTTT	CAGSQNGQGRLGEKLFF
TRBV6-1	TRBJ2-1	few	TRBD1	TGTGCCAACTCTGGGGACAGGGGGTCCTACAATGAGCAGTTCTTC	CANSGDRGSYNEQFF
TRBV27	TRBJ2-5	NA	NA	TGTGCCAGCAGTTCAGGGGTAGCGGCCTACACTGAGCAGTACTTC	CASSSGVAAYTEQYF
TRBV18	TRBJ2-7	NA	TRBD1	TGTGCCAGCTCCCGTCTCGGGACAGGACGAAACGCCGAGCAGTACTTC	CASSRLGTGRNAEQYF
TRBV7-9	TRBJ2-7	once	NA	TGTGTCAGCAGCTTAGGATCAGTCTCCTACGAGCAGTACTTC	CVSSLGSVSYEQYF
TRBV2	TRBJ1-6	NA	NA	TGTGTCAGCAAGCCTACAGGGAATTCACCCCTCCACTTT	CVSKPTGNSPLHF
TRBV6-1	TRBJ2-4	many	NA	TGTGCCAGCAGTGACGGACGGCCGACCCAAAACATTCAGTACTTC	CASSDGRPTQNIQYF
TRBV20-1	TRBJ2-1	NA	TRBD2	TGCAGTGCAGGCGGAGCGGGGGGGCTCAGTGAGCAGTTCTTC	CSAGGAGGLSEQFF
TRBV7-2	TRBJ2-3	NA	NA	TGTGCCAGCAGCTTAACGCAAAGTGCGGATACGCAGTATTTT	CASSLTQSADTQYF
TRBV29-1	TRBJ2-5	NA	NA	TGCAGCGTTGGGGATCTGGCCTCCGGGACCCAGTACTTC	CSVGDLASGTQYF
TRBV6-2/TRBV6-3	TRBJ2-1	NA	NA	TGTGCCAGCAGTTACGGGATTGGCTATCAGGGCCATGAGCAGTTCTTC	CASSYGIGYQGHEQFF
TRBV20-1	TRBJ1-4	NA	NA	TGCAGTGCTCCCGACTGGGGGGTGGATGAAAAACTGTTTTTT	CSAPDWGVDEKLFF
TRBV25-1	TRBJ2-7	NA	NA	TGTGCCAGCAGTGAATTGGTAAGCTCCTACGAGCAGTACTTC	CASSELVSSYEQYF
TRBV18	TRBJ1-5	few	TRBD1	TGTGCCGGCTCACCGGGACAGCTCTATAGCAATCAGCCCCAGCATTTT	CAGSPGQLYSNQPQHF
TRBV6-5	TRBJ2-7	NA	TRBD2	TGTGCCAGCAGTTTTCCCGGACTAGCGGGGACCTACGAGCAGTACTTC	CASSFPGLAGTYEQYF
TRBV7-9	TRBJ1-2	NA	NA	TGTGCCAGCAGCGGAATGGCAGCTCACCTCCCCTATGGCTACACCTTC	CASSGMAAHLPYGYTF
TRBV20-1	TRBJ2-7	NA	TRBD2	TGCAGTCCGCGGGGGGCAGGGTCTTACGAGCAGTACTTC	CSPRGAGSYEQYF
TRBV9	TRBJ2-1	NA	TRBD2	TGTGCCAGCAGCGCAGCGGGACTAGCGGGAAATGAGCAGTTCTTC	CASSAAGLAGNEQFF
TRBV6-5	TRBJ1-4	NA	NA	TGTGCCAGCAGTGCAGGGAGGGCGGGGGAAAAACTGTTTTTT	CASSAGRAGEKLFF
TRBV12-3/TRBV12-4	TRBJ1-5	NA	TRBD1	TGTGCCAGCAGTTCCCCCGGACAGGGCCCACGTCAGCATTTT	CASSSPGQGPRQHF
TRBV12-3/TRBV12-4	TRBJ2-7	NA	NA	TGTGCCAGCAGTTTTTTTCCGGGAAGCTCCTACGAGCAGTACTTC	CASSFFPGSSYEQYF
TRBV14	TRBJ2-2	NA	TRBD1	TGTGCCAGCAGCCAAGGACAGGGCTGGATCACCGGGGAGCTGTTTTTT	CASSQGQGWITGELFF
TRBV3-1	TRBJ2-1	NA	NA	TGTGCCAGCAGCCAAGAGTTCCCGGTCTTCTACAATGAGCAGTTCTTC	CASSQEFPVFYNEQFF
TRBV10-3	TRBJ1-2	NA	NA	TGTGCCATCAGCGGTCAGGAAGATGGCTACACCTTC	CAISGQEDGYTF
TRBV6-2/TRBV6-3	TRBJ2-2	few	TRBD2	TGTGCCAGCAAAGGACTAGCGGTCGGGGAGCTGTTTTTT	CASKGLAVGELFF
TRBV7-2	TRBJ2-2	NA	TRBD2	TGTGCCGGCAGCTTAACCGGGACTAGCGGGGCCGCGGAGCTGTTTTTT	CAGSLTGTSGAAELFF
TRBV6-2/TRBV6-3	TRBJ2-7	few	NA	TGTGCCAGCAGTTACCCGCAGGACACCCCCTACGAGCAGTACTTC	CASSYPQDTPYEQYF
TRBV29-1	TRBJ2-7	NA	TRBD1	TGCAGCGTTGAGACGACAGGGGGATCCGAGCAGTACTTC	CSVETTGGSEQYF
TRBV7-2	TRBJ2-1	few	NA	TGTGCCAGCAGCTTAGGGAGGGAAACCTCCTACAATGAGCAGTTCTTC	CASSLGRETSYNEQFF
TRBV7-9	TRBJ2-5	NA	TRBD2	TGTGCCAGCAGCTTACCTAGGACTAGCTTTTTCGAGACCCAGTACTTC	CASSLPRTSFFETQYF
TRBV28	TRBJ2-1	NA	TRBD1	TGTGCCGGCAGTCCCGACAGGGATTACAATGAGCAGTTCTTC	CAGSPDRDYNEQFF